Following are 29 T cell receptor beta chains from one sample sequenced in a study of T cells after yellow fever vaccination. TCRdb re-analysed the 5' RACE reads in MiXCR, keeping a single row per CDR3 protein. Of 200,000 to 300,000 distinct CDR3 sequences in the sample, less than 9% were seen once. This specimen consisted of CD4+ T cells sorted from PBMCs, obtained 15 days after the yellow fever booster vaccination. The receptors shown here come from a man aged 30-40 years who received the YFV17D yellow fever vaccine.

This clonotype has only a few counts. J is TRBJ2-1 and V is TRBV20-1, with no clear D. Germline CDR1 reads DFQATT; CDR2 reads SNEGSKA (reference sequence). The V end was cut by 6 bases, the J end by 3 bases, with 15 bases between. This CDR3 is built from 14 residues. CDR3 residues: CSAPKDGNYNEQFF. The CDR3 DNA sequence: TGCAGTGCCCCGAAGGACGGAAACTACAATGAGCAGTTCTTC.

V gene TRBV28 combines with J gene TRBJ2-7; weak D call: TRBD2 (5 bases). There are 13 residues in the CDR3. From germline, CDR1 is MDHEN and CDR2 SYDVKM. Trimming left V 10 bases short and J 4 bases short, with 17 bases between. Written as DNA, the CDR3 is TGTGCCACCGGGAAACGGTCTCCTTACGAGCAGTACTTC. It codes for CATGKRSPYEQYF.

In its sample, this clonotype was seen a few times. The rearrangement links TRBV7-2 to TRBJ2-1; 7 bases match TRBD2. Germline lookup yields CDR1 SGHTA and CDR2 FQGNSA. This CDR3 is built from 16 residues. V was clipped by 4 bases and J by 2 bases; unmatched bases: 8. CDR3 coding DNA: TGTGCCAGCAGCTCCCAGCGGGATCCCACCTACAATGAGCAGTTCTTC. This encodes CASSSQRDPTYNEQFF. The full variable domain, its missing parts supplied by reference TRBV7-2 and TRBJ2-1, is GAGVSQSPSNKVTEKGKDVELRCDPISGHTALYWYRQSLGQGLEFLIYFQGNSAPDKSGLPSDRFSAERTGGSVSTLTIQRTQQEDSAVYLCASSSQRDPTYNEQFFGPGTRLTVL.

This clonotype was seen a handful of times. V usage is TRBV7-2 and J usage is TRBJ2-7; D not certain. The germline CDR1 and CDR2 sequences are SGHTA and FQGNSA. The CDR3 has 13 residues. The V end lost 1 base, the J end lost 4 bases, and 8 bases lay between the germline ends. The CDR3: CASSLVLLYEQYF. The CDR3 region has the DNA TGTGCCAGCAGCTTAGTCCTCCTTTACGAGCAGTACTTC.

As to this clonotype: Just one base apart from a much larger clone, this may be a read error. The rearrangement links TRBV12-3 or TRBV12-4 to TRBJ1-6; no definite D call. V dropped 7 bases and J dropped 9 bases, with 13 bases sitting between them. The CDR3 has 13 residues. The CDR3 DNA reads TGTGCCAGCACCCCGGAGCATGGTTCACCCCTCCACTTT. It is translated as CASTPEHGSPLHF.

This clonotype was seen more than once but under ten times. The CDR3 here is CAISDPKQGALGANVLTF. The DNA for the CDR3 is TGTGCCATCAGTGACCCAAAACAGGGGGCATTGGGGGCCAACGTCCTGACTTTC. The chain joins TRBV10-3 to TRBJ2-6; 9 positions match TRBD1. The V and J ends lost 3 bases and 4 bases, in that order; junction bases with no gene match: 10. The CDR3 is 18 residues long. Germline lookup yields CDR1 ENHRY and CDR2 SYGVKD.

J is TRBJ2-6 and V is TRBV19; D possibly corresponds to TRBD2 (5 bases). The CDR3 sequence is 17 residues long. Germline CDR1 reads LNHDA; CDR2 reads SQIVND (reference sequence). V lost 9 bases, J lost 0 bases, and 18 bases lay in between. The chain's CDR3 is CASHRLGKSSGANVLTF. For the CDR3, the DNA is TGTGCCAGCCACCGACTCGGGAAGAGCTCTGGGGCCAACGTCCTGACTTTC.

This clonotype was seen only a few times. This chain links TRBV5-1 with TRBJ1-2; D is possibly TRBD1 (6 bases). This CDR3 has 15 residues. V was cut by 0 bases and J by 6 bases, with 15 bases left in between. Germline V gives CDR1 SGHRS, CDR2 YFSETQ. The CDR3 DNA is TGCGCCAGCAGCTTGGCATGGGGGACACAGGATGGCTACACCTTC. Amino acid sequence: CASSLAWGTQDGYTF.

Many counts were recorded for this clonotype. The V and J genes are TRBV3-1 and TRBJ2-7; D gene uncertain. The CDR3 covers 13 residues. Trimming removed 3 bases from V and 6 bases from J, with 12 bases in between. Germline V gene lookup returns CDR1 LGHDT and CDR2 YNNKEL (reference sequence). The CDR3 sequence: CASSHQSRGEQYF. In DNA form, the CDR3 reads TGTGCCAGCAGCCACCAGAGCCGCGGCGAGCAGTACTTC.

This clonotype came up many times. J is TRBJ1-6 and V is TRBV4-2; no clear D gene. Trimming took off 3 bases at V and 14 bases at J, with 20 bases between the two ends. The CDR3 sequence is 15 residues long. CDR1 LGHNA and CDR2 YNFKEQ come from the germline V gene. As DNA, the CDR3 is TGTGCCAGCAGCCAGGCGACGGGTGCTCCTGGGGCCCTCCACTTT. Amino acids: CASSQATGAPGALHF.

This clonotype was seen a few times. The chain is built from TRBV12-3 or TRBV12-4 and TRBJ2-1; TRBD2 matches 11 bases. CDR3 size: 18 residues. The V and J ends lost 3 bases and 3 bases, in that order; junction bases with no gene match: 10. The CDR3 here is CASSFGTSGLSLYNEQFF. In DNA, the CDR3 is TGTGCCAGCAGTTTCGGGACTAGCGGCCTGTCTCTCTACAATGAGCAGTTCTTC.

This clonotype has a handful of counts. The CDR3: CASNGQREQYF. Here the CDR3 DNA reads TGTGCCAGCAACGGACAGCGGGAGCAGTACTTC. The chain combines TRBV3-1 with TRBJ2-7; TRBD1 is a possible D gene (6 bases). This CDR3 contains 11 residues. The V gene's germline CDR1 is LGHDT and CDR2 YNNKEL (reference sequence). Trimming left V 7 bases short and J 7 bases short, with 11 bases between.

In this sample, this clonotype turned up many times. The J gene is TRBJ2-1, the V gene TRBV12-3 or TRBV12-4; a weak D match, TRBD1 (6 bases). Between the trimmed V and J ends, which lost 6 bases and 1 base, there was a span of 13 bases. The CDR3 is 15 residues long. In DNA, the CDR3 is TGTGCCAGCAGCTATCAGGGGTGGTCCTACAATGAGCAGTTCTTC. Its protein is CASSYQGWSYNEQFF.

This clonotype has just a few counts. The chain joins TRBV12-3 or TRBV12-4 to TRBJ2-1; D not certain. Between the trimmed V and J ends, which lost 8 bases and 9 bases, there was a span of 8 bases. The CDR3 spans 10 residues. The CDR3 region is CASGIREQFF. The CDR3 coding sequence is TGTGCCAGCGGGATTCGTGAGCAGTTCTTC.

Many counts were recorded for this clonotype. V is TRBV5-1 and J is TRBJ2-1; maybe TRBD1 (6 bases). Trimming pared 7 bases from V and 2 bases from J, leaving 10 bases between. The germline V gene has CDR1 SGHRS and CDR2 YFSETQ. This CDR3 has 13 residues. CDR3 bases: TGCGCCAGCGGAAGGGGGACCTACAATGAGCAGTTCTTC. Translated: CASGRGTYNEQFF.

This clonotype has a count of ten or more. This chain joins TRBV20-1 and TRBJ2-3, with TRBD2 matching over 10 bases. The ends lost 3 bases at V and 3 bases at J; junction bases unmatched: 12. The CDR3 has 17 residues. Germline V CDR1 and CDR2: DFQATT, SNEGSKA (reference sequence). The CDR3 is CSARGLAGAFMTDTQYF. For the CDR3, the DNA is TGCAGTGCTAGGGGCCTAGCGGGAGCTTTTATGACAGATACGCAGTATTTT.

As regards this clonotype: At one of its ends the junction is not consistent with the germline gene, which may arise from a read error. V usage is TRBV7-9 and J usage is TRBJ2-2; 7 bases match TRBD2. The CDR3 has 13 amino acids. The germline gives CDR1 SEHNR, CDR2 FQNEAQ (reference sequence). CDR3: CASNGLGAGELFF. Written as DNA, the CDR3 is TGTGCAAGCAATGGACTAGGGGCCGGGGAGCTGTTTTTT.

This clonotype has ten or more counts. The genes are TRBV20-1 and TRBJ1-4; D not certain. The CDR3 has 13 residues. V shed 1 base and J shed 5 bases, with 8 bases lying between them. The germline gives CDR1 DFQATT, CDR2 SNEGSKA (reference sequence). The CDR3 is CSARGVGNEKLFF. In nucleotides, the CDR3 is TGCAGTGCTAGAGGGGTCGGGAATGAAAAACTGTTTTTT.

This rearrangement joins TRBV10-3 to TRBJ2-7, with 8 bases fitting TRBD2. Per the germline V gene, CDR1 is ENHRY and CDR2 is SYGVKD. With V trimmed by 5 bases and J by 0 bases, 0 bases remained unmatched. The CDR3 runs to 13 residues. The CDR3 is CAISSGSSYEQYF. Here the CDR3 DNA reads TGTGCCATCAGTAGCGGGAGCTCCTACGAGCAGTACTTC.

This clonotype was counted ten times or more. The V call is TRBV10-2, the J call TRBJ2-2, with 10 bases matching TRBD2. CDR1 and CDR2 (germline): WSHSY, SAAADI. This CDR3 has 16 residues. Trimming cost V 2 bases and J 5 bases; bases outside gene matches: 5. This CDR3 is CASSETSGRVTGELFF. The CDR3, as DNA: TGCGCCAGCAGTGAGACCAGCGGGAGGGTTACCGGGGAGCTGTTTTTT.

In this sample, this clonotype turned up many times. The chain recombines TRBV3-1 with TRBJ2-1, with 8 bases identical to TRBD2. Unmatched junction bases numbered 3, after V lost 1 base and J lost 1 base. This CDR3 region has 16 residues. Germline V gene data show CDR1 as LGHDT and CDR2 as YNNKEL (reference sequence). The CDR3 loop is CASSQGAGGSYNEQFF. CDR3 DNA sequence: TGTGCCAGCAGCCAAGGGGCGGGAGGATCCTACAATGAGCAGTTCTTC.

This clonotype was detected ten times or more. The V gene is TRBV5-1, the J gene TRBJ2-7; TRBD2 matches 7 bases. This CDR3 region has 15 residues. Germline trimming cut 0 bases from V and 2 bases from J; bases unmatched to any gene: 5. The V gene's germline CDR1 is SGHRS and CDR2 YFSETQ. For the CDR3, the DNA is TGCGCCAGCAGCTTGGCTGGGACTACCACCTACGAGCAGTACTTC. Translating gives CASSLAGTTTYEQYF.

This chain links TRBV20-1 with TRBJ2-2; the match to TRBD1 covers 8 bases. The CDR3 length is 13 residues. Germline-derived CDR1 and CDR2 are DFQATT and SNEGSKA (reference sequence). Losses at the gene ends were 1 base for V and 7 bases for J; bases not matched to a gene: 2. Written as DNA, the CDR3 is TGCAGTGCTAGAGTAACAGGGGGCGGGGAGCTGTTTTTT. It translates to CSARVTGGGELFF.

This clonotype was counted only a few times. The CDR3 loop reads CASSLGTPRSGNTIYF. In nucleotides, the CDR3 is TGTGCCAGCTCACTGGGGACACCTCGCTCTGGAAACACCATATATTTT. The rearrangement links TRBV18 to TRBJ1-3; D might be TRBD1 (6 bases). The length of the CDR3 is 16 residues. V was cut by 4 bases and J by 0 bases, with 13 bases left in between. The germline V gene encodes CDR1 KGHSH and CDR2 LQKENI.

This sequence joins TRBV5-1 and TRBJ1-2; 8 bases agree with TRBD1. V trimming: 3 bases; J trimming: 8 bases; junction bases outside the gene matches: 9. CDR1 and CDR2 (germline): SGHRS, YFSETQ. The CDR3 is 14 amino acids. The CDR3 region has the DNA TGCGCCAGCAGCTCCGGGACAGGAAATTGGGGCTACACCTTC. It is translated as CASSSGTGNWGYTF. Using reference TRBV5-1 and TRBJ1-2 for the parts outside the CDR3, the full variable domain is KAGVTQTPRYLIKTRGQQVTLSCSPISGHRSVSWYQQTPGQGLQFLFEYFSETQRNKGNFPGRFSGRQFSNSRSEMNVSTLELGDSALYLCASSSGTGNWGYTFGSGTRLTVV.

This clonotype was seen a handful of times. This chain joins TRBV7-2 and TRBJ2-3, with 8 bases that match TRBD2. J lost 6 bases, V lost 0 bases, and 8 bases had no gene match. CDR3 length: 16 amino acids. Germline V gives CDR1 SGHTA, CDR2 FQGNSA. The CDR3 here is CASSLASRGRLDTQYF. In DNA form, the CDR3 reads TGTGCCAGCAGCTTAGCTAGTCGCGGGAGGCTGGATACGCAGTATTTT.

This clonotype was counted at least ten times. The rearrangement links TRBV13 to TRBJ2-7; 12 bases fit TRBD2. V shed 0 bases and J 1 base; nucleotides not matched to a gene: 19. Germline CDR1 and CDR2: PRHDT and FYEKMQ (reference sequence). This CDR3 spans 22 amino acids. CDR3 loop: CASSLGEGWLAGGPLLSYEQYF. DNA of the CDR3: TGTGCCAGCAGCTTAGGTGAGGGATGGCTAGCGGGAGGGCCATTACTTTCCTACGAGCAGTACTTC.

This clonotype appeared a few times. This chain connects TRBV7-2 to TRBJ2-7; 7 nucleotides agree with TRBD2. Germline V lookup: CDR1 SGHTA, CDR2 FQGNSA. The CDR3 has 15 residues. V lost 5 bases, J lost 1 base, and 8 bases stayed unmatched. The CDR3 DNA reads TGTGCCAGCAGCATCAACCTAGCGGCATCCTACGAGCAGTACTTC. Its protein product is CASSINLAASYEQYF.

This clonotype showed up just a few times. The chain couples TRBV11-2 to TRBJ2-5; weak D call: TRBD2 (5 bases). The CDR3 extends over 14 amino acids. CDR1 is SGHAT and CDR2 is FQNNGV in the germline V gene. V was shortened by 5 bases and J by 5 bases, with 15 bases between the two germline ends. In DNA, the CDR3 is TGTGCCAGCAGCCCGACGAGAGGGCCCGAGACCCAGTACTTC. Protein: CASSPTRGPETQYF.